A single sample gave rise to the 12 T cell receptor beta chains below, sequenced in a study of blood T cell repertoires in COVID-19. This table comes from immunoSEQ multiplex PCR, and its TCRdb copy is limited to in-frame clones, with some not included. Counted here are about 270,000 clones, about 84% occurring once; the ten biggest clones make up approximately 5.5%. The sequencing input was peripheral blood. The source is a woman at least 80 years old with COVID-19, enrolled during active disease.

The chain carries TRBV28 and TRBJ2-7; D gene ambiguous. V lost 2 bases and J 4 bases, leaving 6 bases between the germline ends. CDR1 is MDHEN, CDR2 SYDVKM, per germline. The CDR3 consists of 12 residues. CDR3 nucleotides: TGTGCCAGCAGTTTACTCGGTTACGAGCAGTACTTC. It yields the protein CASSLLGYEQYF.

The chain has TRBV27 and TRBJ2-1; possible D gene TRBD1, 5 bases. The V end lost 9 bases, the J end lost 0 bases, and 21 bases lay between the germline ends. This CDR3 is built from 17 residues. The V gene's germline CDR1 is MNHEY and CDR2 SMNVEV (reference sequence). The DNA of the CDR3 is TGTGCCAGTCTGCCTAGGGGTGGACCGAGCTCCTACAATGAGCAGTTCTTC. The encoded protein is CASLPRGGPSSYNEQFF.

The chain joins TRBV10-3 to TRBJ1-2; 7 nucleotides agree with TRBD1. From germline, CDR1 is ENHRY and CDR2 SYGVKD. The CDR3 has 16 amino acids. The V and J ends lost 2 bases and 6 bases, in that order; junction bases with no gene match: 12. The CDR3 loop is CAISETGYRGEDGYTF. The CDR3 DNA is TGTGCCATCAGTGAGACCGGGTACAGGGGAGAGGATGGCTACACCTTC.

V and J are TRBV4-1 and TRBJ1-2; no definite D call. This CDR3 is built from 15 residues. In germline, CDR1 is MGHRA, CDR2 YSYEKL. V was trimmed by 4 bases and J by 2 bases, leaving 14 bases between them. Here the CDR3 DNA reads TGCGCCAGCAGCCTTAGCACGGGAAACAACTATGGCTACACCTTC. Its translation: CASSLSTGNNYGYTF.

This sequence joins TRBV6-5 and TRBJ1-1; tentatively, D is TRBD1 (5 bases). The CDR3 is 13 amino acids. Germline V gives CDR1 MNHEY, CDR2 SVGAGI. The V and J ends lost 5 bases and 5 bases respectively, with 12 bases between them. CDR3 amino acids: CASSRGGGTEAFF. The CDR3 DNA reads as TGTGCCAGCAGTCGCGGGGGAGGGACTGAAGCTTTCTTT.

The rearrangement uses TRBV25-1 and TRBJ2-5, with TRBD1 matching 7 bases. This CDR3 region has 12 residues. Germline CDR1 reads MGHDK; CDR2 reads SYGVNS. The V gene end was trimmed by 6 bases and the J gene end by 4 bases; junction bases not matched to a gene: 2. CDR3 coding DNA: TGTGCCAGCAGGAGGGGGCTAGAGACCCAGTACTTC. Residues: CASRRGLETQYF.

CDR3 DNA: TGTGCCAGCAGCCAAGCCAGGGGCGGAGAAACCTACAATGAGCAGTTCTTC. Translation: CASSQARGGETYNEQFF. The J gene is TRBJ2-1, the V gene TRBV4-2, with D possibly being TRBD1 (6 bases). V dropped 1 base and J dropped 2 bases, with 15 bases sitting between them. CDR3 length: 17 amino acids. Germline V lookup: CDR1 LGHNA, CDR2 YNFKEQ.

The chain recombines TRBV7-2 with TRBJ2-7; 8 bases line up with TRBD2. The CDR3 sequence is 15 residues long. Trimming at V came to 1 base and at J to 4 bases, leaving 6 bases not matched to a gene. Germline loops: CDR1 SGHTA, CDR2 FQGNSA. Here the CDR3 reads CASSLGSAGGYEQYF. The CDR3 region has the DNA TGTGCCAGCAGCTTAGGCTCGGCGGGGGGATACGAGCAGTACTTC.

The J gene is TRBJ2-7, the V gene TRBV6-5; D is ambiguous. The CDR3 has 14 residues. Trimming stripped 0 bases from V and 0 bases from J, with 6 bases between. Looked up from germline, CDR1 is MNHEY and CDR2 is SVGAGI. The CDR3 region has the DNA TGTGCCAGCAGTTACTCGCAGGACTCCTACGAGCAGTACGTC. Protein sequence: CASSYSQDSYEQYV.

This chain joins TRBV19 and TRBJ1-6; no clear D gene. V was shortened by 3 bases and J by 7 bases, with 4 bases between the two germline ends. Germline V gene lookup returns CDR1 LNHDA and CDR2 SQIVND (reference sequence). CDR3 size: 12 residues. CDR3 bases: TGTGCCAGTAGTATCCCAAATTCACCCCTCCACTTT. Translated: CASSIPNSPLHF.

V and J are TRBV4-3 and TRBJ1-4; TRBD1 matches 7 bases. Germline CDR1 reads LGHNA; CDR2 reads YSLEER. The CDR3 loop spans 16 amino acids. V lost 0 bases and J lost 8; bases outside the gene matches: 9. In nucleotides, the CDR3 is TGCGCCAGCAGCCAAGAGGCGACAGGGTTTAGAGAAAAACTGTTTTTT. Amino acid sequence: CASSQEATGFREKLFF.

In this sample, this clone turned up a few times. Different DNA sequences within this sample yield the same CDR3. This chain connects TRBV12-3 or TRBV12-4 to TRBJ1-2, with 7 bases aligning to TRBD1. CDR3 length: 13 amino acids. After removal of 6 bases from V and 5 bases from J, the junction contained 6 bases not matched to a gene. CDR3 in DNA: TGTGCCAGCAGCTCCGGACAGGTGTATGGCTACACCTTC. Its translation: CASSSGQVYGYTF.